The subject of this entry is one TCR beta chain. The antigen remains undetermined. This sample is drawn from a study of cytomegalovirus exposure and HLA in healthy donors. It was the roughly 130-subject validation cohort, separate from the 666-subject first cohort, to which the donors belonged. The data were produced by immunoSEQ multiplex PCR, yet TCRdb's version contains in-frame clones alone and is incomplete. The sample shows approximately 82,000 clones, over 85% of them seen only once. CDR1 and CDR2 (germline): SGHAT, FQNNGV. The CDR3 is 13 amino acids. V shed 1 base and J shed 5 bases, with 8 bases lying between them. Study observations and caveats: Per published reports, the classifier diagnosed cytomegalovirus status with high specificity and sensitivity. While the bulk of TCR sequences proved rare, some public TCRs turned up in many donors.

The clonotype originates from a woman aged 18-29 years in good health and CMV-seronegative. Sequencing used PBMCs. The chain has TRBV11-2 and TRBJ1-2; TRBD1 might be the D (6 bases). The CDR3 sequence: CASSLVTGYGYTF. The CDR3 region has the DNA TGTGCCAGCAGCTTAGTCACAGGGTATGGCTACACCTTC. The whole variable domain, remainder taken from reference TRBV11-2 and TRBJ1-2, is EAGVAQSPRYKIIEKRQSVAFWCNPISGHATLYWYQQILGQGPKLLIQFQNNGVVDDSQLPKDRFSAERLKGVDSTLKIQPAKLEDSAVYLCASSLVTGYGYTFGSGTRLTVV.